Presented here are 9 T cell receptor beta chains from one specimen sequenced in a study of blood T cell repertoires in COVID-19 (dated by TCRdb to 2020 to 2021). The method was the immunoSEQ multiplex PCR assay. As stored in TCRdb, this immuneACCESS dataset retains in-frame rearrangements with V and J assigned. A fraction of the clones does not appear; measured against another copy, unresolved V genes explain less than half of the discrepancy, and the remainder lacks a known reason. This sample holds 300,000 to 350,000 clones; 87% were observed only once. The top ten clonotypes cover roughly 9.9% of the sample. Material for sequencing was peripheral blood. The receptors shown here come from a man aged 25 to 45 with COVID-19, enrolled during active disease.

The chain employs TRBV18 and TRBJ1-4, with 7 bases aligning to TRBD1. Germline values: CDR1 KGHSH, CDR2 LQKENI. This CDR3 has 15 residues. Unmatched junction bases numbered 8, after V lost 3 bases and J lost 7 bases. The DNA of the CDR3 is TGTGCCAGCTCACCCCGGGACAGCGGTTTTGAAAAACTGTTTTTT. Translation gives CASSPRDSGFEKLFF.

This clone was recorded many times. This chain links TRBV5-1 with TRBJ2-7; 11 bases are shared with TRBD1. Germline V gene sequence: CDR1 SGHRS, CDR2 YFSETQ. The V segment lost 4 bases and the J segment 3 bases; nucleotides outside the gene matches: 15. The CDR3 runs to 18 residues. The DNA for the CDR3 is TGCGCCAGCAGCCCATGGACAGGGGGCAAAGCTCTGAACTACGAGCAGTACTTC. This translates into CASSPWTGGKALNYEQYF.

The chain carries TRBV24-1 and TRBJ2-1, with 11 bases fitting TRBD2. V gave up 5 bases and J gave up 4 bases; unmatched junction bases: 6. This CDR3 is 16 amino acids long. CDR1 and CDR2 from the germline V gene are KGHDR and SFDVKD. The CDR3 DNA is TGTGCCACCAGTGCCCTGGGGACTAGCGGATACAATGAGCAGTTCTTC. Amino acid sequence: CATSALGTSGYNEQFF.

This sequence joins TRBV30 and TRBJ1-4, with TRBD1 as a possible D gene (6 bases). CDR1 and CDR2 (germline): GTSNPN, SVGIG (reference sequence). The CDR3 sequence is 15 residues long. With 3 bases removed from V and 8 bases from J, the gap between germline ends came to 19 bases. This CDR3 reads CAWSVGAQGQEKLFF. CDR3 coding DNA: TGTGCCTGGAGCGTGGGGGCACAGGGACAAGAAAAACTGTTTTTT. The full variable domain, in which reference TRBV30 and TRBJ1-4 provide the parts outside the CDR3, is SQTIHQWPATLVQPVGSPLSLECTVEGTSNPNLYWYRQAAGRGLQLLFYSVGIGQISSEVPQNLSASRPQDRQFILSSKKLLLSDSGFYLCAWSVGAQGQEKLFFGSGTQLSVL.

The V call is TRBV19, the J call TRBJ2-1; D possibly corresponds to TRBD1 (5 bases). The CDR3 has 14 residues. In germline, CDR1 is LNHDA, CDR2 SQIVND (reference sequence). The germline V and J ends were trimmed by 7 bases and 3 bases, with 13 bases remaining between them. In nucleotides, the CDR3 is TGTGCCAGTAAGAGGACATTGGGCTACAATGAGCAGTTCTTC. Its protein product is CASKRTLGYNEQFF.

The gene calls are TRBV20-1 and TRBJ2-3; D is ambiguous. The CDR3 has 10 residues. Trimming took off 1 base at V and 8 bases at J, with 4 bases between the two ends. Germline CDR1 reads DFQATT; CDR2 reads SNEGSKA (reference sequence). CDR3 protein: CSARAVTQYF. The CDR3 nucleotides are TGCAGTGCTAGAGCGGTTACGCAGTATTTT.

This clone was counted only a few times. The CDR3 here is CASSDQTAGHDYEQYF. The CDR3, as DNA: TGTGCCAGCAGTGACCAAACGGCCGGACACGACTACGAGCAGTACTTC. This chain links TRBV28 with TRBJ2-7; perhaps TRBD1 as D (5 bases). This CDR3 spans 16 amino acids. Germline CDR1 reads MDHEN; CDR2 reads SYDVKM. The V end lost 5 bases, the J end lost 3 bases, and 20 bases lay between the germline ends.

The chain joins TRBV24-1 to TRBJ2-2, with D unresolved. The germline V gene encodes CDR1 KGHDR and CDR2 SFDVKD. Trimming took 1 base from V and 1 from J, leaving 6 bases between them. CDR3 length: 15 residues. DNA of the CDR3: TGTGCCACCAGTGATTTCGAGAAGAACACCGGGGAGCTGTTTTTT. Its protein is CATSDFEKNTGELFF.

J is TRBJ2-6 and V is TRBV4-2; no firm D call. CDR1 is LGHNA and CDR2 is YNFKEQ in the germline V gene. The CDR3 consists of 15 residues. Trimming left V 1 base short and J 0 bases short, with 4 bases between. The CDR3 DNA follows: TGTGCCAGCAGCCAAGTTTACTCTGGGGCCAACGTCCTGACTTTC. This translates into CASSQVYSGANVLTF.